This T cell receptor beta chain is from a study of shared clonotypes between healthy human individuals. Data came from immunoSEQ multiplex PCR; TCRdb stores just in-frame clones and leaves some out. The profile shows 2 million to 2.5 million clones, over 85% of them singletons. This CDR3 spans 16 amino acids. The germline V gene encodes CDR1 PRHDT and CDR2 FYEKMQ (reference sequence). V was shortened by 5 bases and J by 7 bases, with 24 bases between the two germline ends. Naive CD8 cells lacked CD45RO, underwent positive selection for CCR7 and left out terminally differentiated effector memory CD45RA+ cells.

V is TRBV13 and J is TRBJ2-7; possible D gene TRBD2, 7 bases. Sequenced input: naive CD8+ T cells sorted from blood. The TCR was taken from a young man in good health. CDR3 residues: CASSAFGRGREGEQYF. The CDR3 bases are TGTGCCAGCAGCGCATTCGGTAGGGGGAGGGAAGGGGAGCAGTACTTC.